This TCR beta chain was recovered during a study of cytomegalovirus exposure and HLA in healthy donors. General study findings and limits: Some public TCRs appeared in many individuals, while most sequences were rare. Researchers catalogued about 160 TCR beta chains as cytomegalovirus-associated. Being productive about 87% or about 30% of the time was typical of most TCR beta V segments in an earlier analysis. An Asian-associated ancestry cluster reportedly showed fewer N-insertions than the roughly 670-donor mean in a later analysis.

As concerns this clone: Its antigen remains unidentified.

The PCR was carried out with 60 Vbeta primers and 13 Jbeta primers. Clones were sequenced by immunoSEQ multiplex PCR, and TCRdb holds only the in-frame ones, with some missing. The sample has around 72,000 clones, over 50% seen once. Germline CDR1 GTSNPN, CDR2 SVGIG (reference sequence). The CDR3 is made up of 18 amino acids. V lost 1 base and J lost 0; bases outside the gene matches: 8. The chain couples TRBV30 to TRBJ2-6; 8 bases are shared with TRBD2. The receptor was isolated from a man aged 40-50 years in good health and CMV-seropositive. What was sequenced was PBMCs. Written as DNA, the CDR3 is TGTGCCTGGAGTGGGAGAGCGGGGGATGTCTCTGGGGCCAACGTCCTGACTTTC. The encoded protein is CAWSGRAGDVSGANVLTF.